These 10 T cell receptor beta chains came from one sample sequenced in a study of STAT5B mutations in CD4+ large granular lymphocyte leukemia. Profiled with immunoSEQ multiplex PCR; TCRdb holds only in-frame clones, not every one. The sample yields about 30,000 clones, 75% to 85% seen once. Input material: CD4+ T cells from blood buffy coats. These TCRs come from a human donor in good health.

This clone is a singleton in its sample. V and J are TRBV27 and TRBJ1-5; no firm D call. V was clipped by 0 bases and J by 3 bases, with 9 bases between them. The germline gives CDR1 MNHEY, CDR2 SMNVEV (reference sequence). This CDR3 has 15 amino acids. CDR3 DNA: TGTGCCAGCAGTTTATCCGGCAGTTACAATCAGCCCCAGCATTTT. Translation: CASSLSGSYNQPQHF.

The J gene is TRBJ1-4, the V gene TRBV5-6, with D perhaps matching TRBD1 (5 bases). CDR3 length: 16 amino acids. Trimming cost V 2 bases and J 0 bases, with 11 bases left between them. CDR1 and CDR2 (germline): SGHDT, YYEEEE. The CDR3 region has the DNA TGTGCCAGCAGCTTTCGAGACAGCTCAACTAATGAAAAACTGTTTTTT. Protein sequence: CASSFRDSSTNEKLFF. Together with reference TRBV5-6 and TRBJ1-4, the CDR3 gives the full variable domain: DAGVTQSPTHLIKTRGQQVTLRCSPKSGHDTVSWYQQALGQGPQFIFQYYEEEERQRGNFPDRFSGHQFPNYSSELNVNALLLGDSALYLCASSFRDSSTNEKLFFGSGTQLSVL.

V usage is TRBV30 and J usage is TRBJ1-2; TRBD1 matches at 8 bases. CDR1 is GTSNPN and CDR2 is SVGIG in the germline V gene (reference sequence). The CDR3 covers 12 residues. V trimming: 5 bases; J trimming: 4 bases; junction bases outside the gene matches: 3. The CDR3 bases are TGTGCCTGGGGGACAGGAGTCTATGGCTACACCTTC. It yields the protein CAWGTGVYGYTF.

The rearrangement links TRBV14 to TRBJ2-7; 8 bases agree with TRBD1. The CDR3 extends over 15 amino acids. Germline CDR1 SGHDN, CDR2 FVKESK. Unmatched junction bases numbered 8, after V lost 2 bases and J lost 5 bases. The CDR3 is CASSQTGQDAHEQYF. As DNA, the CDR3 is TGTGCCAGCAGCCAAACGGGACAGGACGCCCACGAGCAGTACTTC.

The J gene is TRBJ2-5, the V gene TRBV2; TRBD1 might be the D (6 bases). Germline CDR1 and CDR2: SNHLY and FYNNEI. CDR3 length equals 19 residues. V dropped 6 bases and J dropped 0 bases, with 26 bases sitting between them. The CDR3 region is CASSAGQFETLWDQETQYF. DNA for the CDR3: TGTGCCAGCAGCGCAGGACAGTTCGAAACCCTGTGGGACCAAGAGACCCAGTACTTC. Filled out from reference TRBV2 and TRBJ2-5, the complete variable domain reads EPEVTQTPSHQVTQMGQEVILRCVPISNHLYFYWYRQILGQKVEFLVSFYNNEISEKSEIFDDQFSVERPDGSNFTLKIRSTKLEDSAMYFCASSAGQFETLWDQETQYFGPGTRLLVL.

The chain combines TRBV11-2 with TRBJ2-1; 11 nucleotides align to TRBD2. This CDR3 is built from 14 residues. The germline V gene has CDR1 SGHAT and CDR2 FQNNGV. Trimming at V came to 2 bases and at J to 7 bases, leaving 1 base not matched to a gene. The CDR3 loop is CASSLRLAGNEQFF. The CDR3 DNA follows: TGTGCCAGCAGCTTAAGACTAGCGGGGAATGAGCAGTTCTTC.

The J gene is TRBJ2-4, the V gene TRBV21-1. TRBV21-1 is a recognized pseudogene. The CDR3 spans 13 residues. The CDR3 DNA is TGTGCCAGCAGCAAAGTAAGGGAAAACATTCAGTACTTC. This sequence encodes CASSKVRENIQYF.

The chain recombines TRBV2 with TRBJ2-1, with 10 bases fitting TRBD2. After removal of 7 bases from V and 5 bases from J, the junction contained 2 bases not matched to a gene. The CDR3 length is 13 residues. Germline lookup yields CDR1 SNHLY and CDR2 FYNNEI. The DNA for the CDR3 is TGTGCCAGCAAAGCGGGAGGGAACAATGAGCAGTTCTTC. It codes for CASKAGGNNEQFF.

The J gene is TRBJ2-7, the V gene TRBV6-1, with TRBD1 matching 8 bases. V lost 4 bases, J lost 0 bases, and 5 bases stayed unmatched. The CDR3 spans 15 residues. From germline, CDR1 is MNHNS and CDR2 SASEGT. Here the CDR3 reads CASSVGQGSSYEQYF. In DNA, the CDR3 is TGTGCCAGCAGTGTTGGACAGGGTAGCTCCTACGAGCAGTACTTC.

This clone was recorded once. V and J are TRBV5-4 and TRBJ2-1; 10 bases match TRBD2. The V segment lost 1 base and the J segment 2 bases; nucleotides outside the gene matches: 0. The V gene's germline CDR1 is SGHNT and CDR2 YYREEE (reference sequence). The CDR3 spans 15 residues. CDR3 sequence: CASSLSGGAYNEQFF. CDR3 sequence (DNA): TGTGCCAGCAGCTTGAGCGGGGGGGCCTACAATGAGCAGTTCTTC.